The 30 T cell receptor beta chains below all came from one sample that was sequenced in a study of blood T cells in healthy people across ages. Together with a sample-barcoded 5' primer, a J-beta primer mix was included in a second PCR lasting about 7 to 12 cycles. TCRdb redid the calling of the 5' RACE reads with MiXCR, one entry per CDR3 protein. The sample lists 780,000 or so distinct CDR3 sequences, about 53% occurring once. The specimen was blood. These receptor sequences come from a man of 80 years or more in good health.

This chain links TRBV28 with TRBJ2-3; 10 bases are a match to TRBD2. J lost 5 bases, V lost 3 bases, and 8 bases had no gene match. This CDR3 spans 16 amino acids. Germline V gives CDR1 MDHEN, CDR2 SYDVKM. CDR3 in DNA: TGTGCCAGCAGTTTCCCTCTAGCGGGAGCCGGAGATACGCAGTATTTT. Translation: CASSFPLAGAGDTQYF.

Concerning this clonotype itself: At one boundary the junction diverges from the germline segment, which might be a read error. The chain carries TRBV7-6 and TRBJ2-1, with 13 bases that match TRBD2. CDR3 length: 15 amino acids. Germline CDR1 and CDR2: SGHVS and FNYEAQ. The CDR3 loop reads CASSQLAGGPSEQFF. CDR3 sequence (DNA): TGCGCCAGCAGCCAACTAGCGGGAGGGCCTAGTGAGCAGTTCTTC.

This chain joins TRBV6-1 and TRBJ2-1, with unresolved D. The V and J ends lost 0 bases and 8 bases respectively, with 11 bases between them. The CDR3 is 14 amino acids. Germline loops: CDR1 MNHNS, CDR2 SASEGT. The chain's CDR3 is CASSEAWATDEQFF. The CDR3 nucleotides are TGTGCCAGCAGTGAAGCGTGGGCTACTGATGAGCAGTTCTTC.

This chain joins TRBV20-1 and TRBJ2-3; 12 bases line up with TRBD2. J lost 2 bases, V lost 6 bases, and 9 bases had no gene match. The CDR3 has 16 amino acids. Germline CDR1 is DFQATT and CDR2 is SNEGSKA (reference sequence). The CDR3 region is CSAENRLAGATDTQYF. CDR3 DNA: TGCAGTGCCGAAAACCGACTAGCGGGGGCCACAGATACGCAGTATTTT.

The chain has TRBV27 and TRBJ2-1; perhaps TRBD1 as D (5 bases). Germline V gene lookup returns CDR1 MNHEY and CDR2 SMNVEV (reference sequence). V shed 5 bases and J shed 14 bases, with 22 bases lying between them. This CDR3 comprises 14 residues. CDR3 protein: CASSPRQTTGGEFF. The CDR3 DNA follows: TGTGCCAGCAGTCCCCGACAGACCACCGGTGGCGAGTTCTTC.

This chain links TRBV5-1 with TRBJ2-5; D gene unclear. The V gene lost 0 bases and the J gene lost 2 bases, with 8 bases spanning the gap. The germline CDR1 and CDR2 sequences are SGHRS and YFSETQ. The CDR3 loop spans 14 amino acids. CDR3 in DNA: TGCGCCAGCAGCTTGGCCTCAACGCAAGAGACCCAGTACTTC. This gives the protein CASSLASTQETQYF.

The chain recombines TRBV7-9 with TRBJ1-1, with unresolved D. Trimming cost V 5 bases and J 3 bases, with 13 bases left between them. The CDR3 extends over 14 amino acids. Per germline, CDR1 SEHNR and CDR2 FQNEAQ (reference sequence). CDR3 coding DNA: TGTGCCAGCAGCGCCAACCTCGATTACACTGAAGCTTTCTTT. Protein sequence: CASSANLDYTEAFF.

V is TRBV7-2 and J is TRBJ2-5; D remains unclear. The CDR3 contains 15 residues. In germline, CDR1 is SGHTA, CDR2 FQGNSA. V shed 8 bases and J shed 3 bases, with 19 bases lying between them. In nucleotides, the CDR3 is TGTGCCAGCGGCCGAGACGGACGGATAGAAGAGACCCAGTACTTC. This translates into CASGRDGRIEETQYF.

This chain uses TRBV6-1 with TRBJ2-4, with 9 bases identical to TRBD2. Germline V gene sequence: CDR1 MNHNS, CDR2 SASEGT. The CDR3 extends over 15 amino acids. V lost 4 bases and J lost 6; bases outside the gene matches: 7. The CDR3 DNA is TGTGCCAGCAGTGGGGCGGGAGGGCCAGGAAACATTCAGTACTTC. This gives the protein CASSGAGGPGNIQYF.

In its sample, this clonotype was seen a few times. The chain is built from TRBV5-5 and TRBJ1-4; D call uncertain. The V end was cut by 2 bases, the J end by 7 bases, with 9 bases between. Germline lookup yields CDR1 SGHKS and CDR2 YYEKEE (reference sequence). The CDR3 contains 13 residues. The CDR3 nucleotides are TGTGCCAGCAGCTTTACAACGGGTGAAAAACTGTTTTTT. Translation: CASSFTTGEKLFF.

In this sample, this clonotype turned up a few times. This chain links TRBV28 with TRBJ2-6; 10 bases are a match to TRBD1. V shed 10 bases, J shed 8 bases, and the junction held 14 bases outside the gene matches. The CDR3 sequence is 16 residues long. Germline CDR1 reads MDHEN; CDR2 reads SYDVKM. The CDR3: CATRTKGQGFSNVLTF. The CDR3 nucleotides read TGTGCCACCAGAACGAAGGGACAGGGGTTTTCCAACGTCCTGACTTTC. Filled out from reference TRBV28 and TRBJ2-6, the complete variable domain reads DVKVTQSSRYLVKRTGEKVFLECVQDMDHENMFWYRQDPGLGLRLIYFSYDVKMKEKGDIPEGYSVSREKKERFSLILESASTNQTSMYLCATRTKGQGFSNVLTFGAGSRLTVL.

J is TRBJ2-1 and V is TRBV5-1, with 9 bases matching TRBD2. The V gene's germline CDR1 is SGHRS and CDR2 YFSETQ. V was pared by 2 bases and J by 7 bases, with 7 bases of the junction left unmatched. There are 15 residues in the CDR3. CDR3 loop: CASSFGLAGSNEQFF. DNA of the CDR3: TGCGCCAGCAGCTTCGGCCTAGCGGGGTCGAATGAGCAGTTCTTC. Full variable domain (rest looked up from reference TRBV5-1 and TRBJ2-1): KAGVTQTPRYLIKTRGQQVTLSCSPISGHRSVSWYQQTPGQGLQFLFEYFSETQRNKGNFPGRFSGRQFSNSRSEMNVSTLELGDSALYLCASSFGLAGSNEQFFGPGTRLTVL.

Many counts were recorded for this clonotype. The genes are TRBV27 and TRBJ2-5, with TRBD2 matching over 7 bases. Trimming at V came to 8 bases and at J to 2 bases, leaving 5 bases not matched to a gene. The CDR3 consists of 13 residues. Germline lookup yields CDR1 MNHEY and CDR2 SMNVEV (reference sequence). CDR3 bases: TGTGCCAGCCGTCGGGGGGATCAAGAGACCCAGTACTTC. Residues: CASRRGDQETQYF.

The sample holds a few counts of this clonotype. The chain links TRBV28 to TRBJ2-5; the match to TRBD1 covers 12 bases. Germline CDR1 is MDHEN and CDR2 is SYDVKM. The CDR3 runs to 16 residues. Trimming took 5 bases from V and 3 from J; bases not matched to a gene: 7. CDR3 nucleotides: TGTGCCAGCAGTCTCCGGGACAGGGGGCTGGAAGAGACCCAGTACTTC. Its translation: CASSLRDRGLEETQYF.

The chain joins TRBV6-1 to TRBJ2-7; D is unresolved. Germline V gene data show CDR1 as MNHNS and CDR2 as SASEGT. The V and J ends lost 4 bases and 3 bases respectively, with 13 bases between them. CDR3 length: 14 residues. CDR3 sequence (DNA): TGTGCCAGCAGTGCGGGCACGCACAGCTACGAGCAGTACTTC. Translation: CASSAGTHSYEQYF.

The rearrangement links TRBV7-9 to TRBJ1-1, with 10 bases identical to TRBD1. This CDR3 comprises 18 residues. The junction had 19 bases not matched to a gene; V was cut back by 6 bases and J by 6 bases. In germline, CDR1 is SEHNR, CDR2 FQNEAQ (reference sequence). Here the CDR3 DNA reads TGTGCCAGCAGAACACCCTACCGGGAGACAGGGGGCAAGGCTGAAGCTTTCTTT. It encodes CASRTPYRETGGKAEAFF.

V is TRBV6-6 and J is TRBJ1-1; D gene unclear. The CDR3 covers 14 residues. V was shortened by 6 bases and J by 8 bases, with 19 bases between the two germline ends. CDR1 and CDR2 from the germline V gene are MNHNY and SVGAGI (reference sequence). This chain's CDR3 is CASSTVRMEGEAFF. The CDR3 DNA is TGTGCCAGCAGCACCGTCAGAATGGAGGGCGAAGCTTTCTTT.

This clonotype was observed a handful of times. This rearrangement joins TRBV11-1 to TRBJ2-7; D not certain. Trimming shortened V by 8 bases and J by 3 bases, and 14 bases separated the two germline ends. Germline assignment: CDR1 SGHAT and CDR2 FQDESV (reference sequence). This CDR3 spans 13 amino acids. In DNA, the CDR3 is TGTGCCAGCTCTAGGTTACGAGGCTACGAGCAGTACTTC. Protein sequence: CASSRLRGYEQYF. Full variable domain (remainder filled in from reference TRBV11-1 and TRBJ2-7): EAEVAQSPRYKITEKSQAVAFWCDPISGHATLYWYRQILGQGPELLVQFQDESVVDDSQLPKDRFSAERLKGVDSTLKIQPAELGDSAMYLCASSRLRGYEQYFGPGTRLTVT.

This clonotype has just one count. In DNA form, the CDR3 reads TGTGCCAGCAGCAGCAGGGAGTTCAATTCACCCCTCCACTTT. This translates into CASSSREFNSPLHF. The chain is built from TRBV7-9 and TRBJ1-6, with D possibly matching TRBD1 (5 bases). V lost 5 bases to trimming and J lost 7 bases, with 12 bases between them. The CDR3 has 14 amino acids. From germline, CDR1 is SEHNR and CDR2 FQNEAQ (reference sequence).

The J gene is TRBJ2-7, the V gene TRBV29-1; 9 nucleotides line up with TRBD1. The germline V gene encodes CDR1 SQVTM and CDR2 ANQGSEA. The CDR3 is 11 residues long. V shed 7 bases and J 6 bases; nucleotides not matched to a gene: 4. In nucleotides, the CDR3 is TGCAGCGGACGACAGGGGGGCGAGCAGTACTTC. Its protein is CSGRQGGEQYF.

The chain uses TRBV20-1 and TRBJ1-2; D is undetermined. The CDR3 contains 15 residues. CDR1 and CDR2 from the germline V gene are DFQATT and SNEGSKA (reference sequence). V was shortened by 0 bases and J by 3 bases, with 14 bases between the two germline ends. The DNA of the CDR3 is TGCAGTGCTAGAGATAGGGCGTCGCGGGACTATGGCTACACCTTC. Residues: CSARDRASRDYGYTF.

This chain links TRBV5-4 with TRBJ2-1; 8 bases agree with TRBD2. The CDR3 covers 11 residues. In germline, CDR1 is SGHNT, CDR2 YYREEE (reference sequence). J gave up 14 bases and V 3 bases, and 4 bases lay outside the gene matches. The CDR3 DNA follows: TGTGCCAGCAGCTCCGGGACTAGGGAGTTCTTC. Its translation is CASSSGTREFF.

This chain links TRBV7-9 with TRBJ2-1, with D unresolved. This CDR3 region has 14 residues. Germline V gene lookup returns CDR1 SEHNR and CDR2 FQNEAQ (reference sequence). Trimming stripped 0 bases from V and 9 bases from J, with 12 bases between. CDR3 loop: CASSLAVLPSEQFF. CDR3 nucleotide sequence: TGTGCCAGCAGCTTAGCGGTCCTTCCGAGTGAGCAGTTCTTC.

The chain uses TRBV5-1 and TRBJ2-1; 7 bases line up with TRBD2. V lost 4 bases, J lost 5 bases, and 15 bases stayed unmatched. The CDR3 extends over 17 amino acids. Germline V gene sequence: CDR1 SGHRS, CDR2 YFSETQ. CDR3 coding DNA: TGCGCCAGCAGCCCCGGACTAGTTATTTTTGCTAACAATGAGCAGTTCTTC. Its protein is CASSPGLVIFANNEQFF.

This chain links TRBV6-2 or TRBV6-3 with TRBJ2-7, with 8 nucleotides matching TRBD2. Germline V gene lookup returns CDR1 MNHEY and CDR2 SVGEGT. With 6 bases clipped from V and 1 base from J, the junction kept 8 bases outside the gene matches. The length of the CDR3 is 15 residues. This chain's CDR3 is CASRPGLARSYEQYF. CDR3 in DNA: TGTGCCAGCAGACCCGGACTAGCCCGTTCCTACGAGCAGTACTTC.

The rearrangement joins TRBV20-1 to TRBJ1-5; a weak D match, TRBD1 (5 bases). The germline V gene has CDR1 DFQATT and CDR2 SNEGSKA (reference sequence). CDR3 length: 13 amino acids. Trimming took off 6 bases at V and 7 bases at J, with 16 bases between the two ends. The CDR3 nucleotides are TGCAGTGCCAAGGAACAGGAGAAGCAGCCCCAGCATTTT. This encodes CSAKEQEKQPQHF.

This chain connects TRBV7-6 to TRBJ2-4; 10 bases agree with TRBD2. The CDR3 is 16 residues long. The V segment lost 1 base and the J segment 13 bases; nucleotides outside the gene matches: 13. Germline CDR1 SGHVS, CDR2 FNYEAQ. CDR3 in DNA: TGTGCCAGCAGCTTAGGGACTAGCGGAGGGGGTGGGGAGCAGTACTTC. Translated: CASSLGTSGGGGEQYF.

Here the CDR3 reads CAIRVDRGLYEQYF. The CDR3 DNA is TGTGCCATCAGGGTTGACAGGGGGCTTTACGAGCAGTACTTC. The chain has TRBV10-3 and TRBJ2-7; 10 bases line up with TRBD1. With V trimmed by 6 bases and J by 4 bases, 6 bases remained unmatched. This CDR3 has 14 residues. Germline V gene data show CDR1 as ENHRY and CDR2 as SYGVKD.

This clonotype was seen ten or more times. The chain links TRBV10-3 to TRBJ2-1, with TRBD2 matching 10 bases. V trimming: 3 bases; J trimming: 8 bases; junction bases outside the gene matches: 10. Germline CDR1 reads ENHRY; CDR2 reads SYGVKD. The CDR3 is made up of 16 amino acids. Here the CDR3 reads CAISEPLAGALDEQFF. DNA of the CDR3: TGTGCCATCAGTGAACCCCTAGCGGGAGCCCTCGATGAGCAGTTCTTC.

This chain connects TRBV24-1 to TRBJ2-5, with D possibly called TRBD1 or TRBD2 (5 bases each). The V gene lost 9 bases and the J gene lost 3 bases, with 19 bases spanning the gap. The V gene's germline CDR1 is KGHDR and CDR2 SFDVKD. This CDR3 is built from 15 residues. CDR3 nucleotides: TGTGCCACCGGTGGCGGGCTCGGGGCCGAAGAGACCCAGTACTTC. It translates to CATGGGLGAEETQYF.